One and the same sample provided the 26 T cell receptor beta chains below, sequenced in a study of blood T cell repertoires in COVID-19. Repertoires were generated with immunoSEQ multiplex PCR, while TCRdb's copy carries only in-frame clones and drops some. The table shows approximately 250,000 clones, with 88% occurring only once. The sequencing input was PBMCs or T cells enriched from blood (not recorded which). The source is a woman aged 40 to 50 with acute COVID-19.

V is TRBV28 and J is TRBJ1-1; 10 positions match TRBD1. Germline V gene lookup returns CDR1 MDHEN and CDR2 SYDVKM. After removal of 1 base from V and 2 bases from J, the junction contained 1 base not matched to a gene. The length of the CDR3 is 15 residues. The CDR3 is CASSLSTGGNTEAFF. CDR3 coding DNA: TGTGCCAGCAGTTTATCGACAGGGGGCAACACTGAAGCTTTCTTT.

This chain links TRBV19 with TRBJ1-2, with no clear D. The germline CDR1 and CDR2 sequences are LNHDA and SQIVND (reference sequence). With 0 bases removed from V and 1 base from J, the gap between germline ends came to 6 bases. The CDR3 totals 14 residues. CDR3 residues: CASSIEANNYGYTF. The CDR3 DNA reads TGTGCCAGTAGTATAGAAGCCAATAACTATGGCTACACCTTC.

This clone was counted between two and nine times. The V call is TRBV25-1, the J call TRBJ2-2; D possibly corresponds to TRBD2 (6 bases). Trimming took off 4 bases at V and 1 base at J, with 10 bases between the two ends. The CDR3 is 15 residues long. From germline, CDR1 is MGHDK and CDR2 SYGVNS. CDR3 sequence: CASSAPGRNTGELFF. CDR3 DNA sequence: TGTGCCAGCAGTGCCCCCGGGAGGAACACCGGGGAGCTGTTTTTT.

V and J are TRBV10-3 and TRBJ1-5, with 7 bases aligning to TRBD1. The CDR3 runs to 13 residues. CDR1 is ENHRY, CDR2 SYGVKD, per germline. Trimming took 6 bases from V and 6 from J; bases not matched to a gene: 5. CDR3 sequence reads: CAISRQGGQPQHF. The DNA of the CDR3 is TGTGCCATCAGCCGACAGGGTGGTCAGCCCCAGCATTTT.

About this clone itself: At one end, the junction sequence differs from germline, possibly due to a read error. The chain is built from TRBV5-1 and TRBJ1-2, with D possibly being TRBD1 (6 bases). The CDR3 has 16 amino acids. Germline CDR1 reads SGHRS; CDR2 reads YFSETQ. Here the CDR3 DNA reads TGCGCCAGCAGGTTGGGGGCGGGGGTAACCCCCTATGGCTACACCTTC. Translating it yields CASRLGAGVTPYGYTF.

This chain joins TRBV27 and TRBJ1-2; D not resolved. Trimming left V 3 bases short and J 4 bases short, with 12 bases between. There are 14 residues in the CDR3. In germline, CDR1 is MNHEY, CDR2 SMNVEV (reference sequence). The CDR3 loop reads CASSFVPPGYGYTF. CDR3 coding DNA: TGTGCCAGCAGTTTCGTGCCGCCGGGCTATGGCTACACCTTC.

The chain has TRBV6-4 and TRBJ1-1; the D is unclear. Trimming took 4 bases from V and 3 from J, leaving 9 bases between them. This CDR3 is 13 amino acids long. CDR1 and CDR2 (germline): MRHNA, SNTAGT. The CDR3: CASSVSGDTEAFF. The CDR3 coding sequence is TGTGCCAGCAGTGTGTCCGGGGACACTGAAGCTTTCTTT.

The rearrangement joins TRBV19 to TRBJ2-2, with 7 bases aligning to TRBD2. The CDR3 has 15 residues. Germline lookup yields CDR1 LNHDA and CDR2 SQIVND (reference sequence). V lost 5 bases to trimming and J lost 4 bases; unmatched junction nucleotides: 7. CDR3 sequence: CASSFSGTSTGELFF. CDR3 sequence (DNA): TGTGCCAGTAGTTTCAGCGGGACGTCCACCGGGGAGCTGTTTTTT.

The chain has TRBV7-9 and TRBJ2-1; D may be TRBD2 (7 bases). Deletions cut 5 bases from V and 10 bases from J, with 12 bases between. Germline V CDR1 and CDR2: SEHNR, FQNEAQ (reference sequence). This CDR3 is 12 amino acids long. For the CDR3, the DNA is TGTGCCAGCAGCCCCTCGGGGGGCGAGCAGTTCTTC. Its translation is CASSPSGGEQFF. The entire variable domain, with the rest obtained from reference TRBV7-9 and TRBJ2-1, is as follows: DTGVSQNPRHKITKRGQNVTFRCDPISEHNRLYWYRQTLGQGPEFLTYFQNEAQLEKSRLLSDRFSAERPKGSFSTLEIQRTEQGDSAMYLCASSPSGGEQFFGPGTRLTVL.

The chain carries TRBV29-1 and TRBJ2-1; TRBD1 matches 10 bases. The V gene's germline CDR1 is SQVTM and CDR2 ANQGSEA. The CDR3 totals 11 residues. Unmatched junction bases numbered 6, after V lost 4 bases and J lost 15 bases. The CDR3 protein is CSVVRGTGVFF. The CDR3 coding sequence is TGCAGCGTTGTCCGTGGGACAGGGGTGTTCTTC.

V usage is TRBV30 and J usage is TRBJ1-4; the match to TRBD1 covers 7 bases. Germline CDR1 is GTSNPN and CDR2 is SVGIG (reference sequence). The V gene end was trimmed by 1 base and the J gene end by 5 bases; junction bases not matched to a gene: 4. CDR3 length: 14 residues. The CDR3 DNA follows: TGTGCCTGGAGTGATCCAGGGGGGAATGAAAAACTGTTTTTT. Translation gives CAWSDPGGNEKLFF.

The rearrangement links TRBV11-3 to TRBJ2-1; the D is unclear. Germline V gives CDR1 SGHNT, CDR2 YENEEA. V was trimmed by 5 bases and J by 0 bases, leaving 8 bases between them. The CDR3 totals 14 residues. The CDR3 protein is CASSPVSSYNEQFF. The CDR3 nucleotides read TGTGCCAGCAGCCCGGTGAGCTCCTACAATGAGCAGTTCTTC.

This clone was detected once. The V gene is TRBV24-1, the J gene TRBJ2-3, with 11 bases identical to TRBD2. The V gene's germline CDR1 is KGHDR and CDR2 SFDVKD. This CDR3 region has 14 residues. V lost 4 bases, J lost 9 bases, and 5 bases stayed unmatched. The DNA of the CDR3 is TGTGCCACCAGTGACCTGAGGACTAGCGGGACGCAGTATTTT. Translated, it gives CATSDLRTSGTQYF.

The chain employs TRBV2 and TRBJ1-5; D perhaps matches TRBD1 (5 bases). Trimming stripped 10 bases from V and 3 bases from J, with 19 bases between. The CDR3 loop spans 15 amino acids. CDR1 SNHLY and CDR2 FYNNEI come from the germline V gene. The CDR3 sequence is CAIGARGGTNQPQHF. CDR3 DNA: TGTGCCATTGGGGCCCGAGGCGGTACCAATCAGCCCCAGCATTTT.

This clone was counted a single time. V is TRBV7-9 and J is TRBJ2-7; 9 bases line up with TRBD1. Looked up from germline, CDR1 is SEHNR and CDR2 is FQNEAQ (reference sequence). The V gene end was trimmed by 4 bases and the J gene end by 3 bases; junction bases not matched to a gene: 10. There are 16 residues in the CDR3. The CDR3 DNA reads as TGTGCCAGCAGCTCCTCAGGCAGGACAGGGGTCTACGAGCAGTACTTC. Translating gives CASSSSGRTGVYEQYF.

Here the CDR3 reads CAWSGSGQYNQPQHF. In DNA form, the CDR3 reads TGTGCCTGGAGTGGAAGCGGGCAGTACAATCAGCCCCAGCATTTT. The V gene is TRBV30, the J gene TRBJ1-5, with no clear D. Germline-derived CDR1 and CDR2 are GTSNPN and SVGIG (reference sequence). Trimming cost V 1 base and J 3 bases, with 13 bases left between them. This CDR3 comprises 15 residues.

This chain links TRBV18 with TRBJ1-4, with 10 bases matching TRBD1. The V and J ends lost 1 base and 8 bases, in that order; junction bases with no gene match: 4. Germline V gives CDR1 KGHSH, CDR2 LQKENI. This CDR3 contains 15 residues. The CDR3 DNA is TGTGCCAGCTCACCACGGACAGGGGGTTTGGAAAAACTGTTTTTT. Its protein is CASSPRTGGLEKLFF.

The chain combines TRBV28 with TRBJ2-3; 8 bases fit TRBD2. The germline V gene has CDR1 MDHEN and CDR2 SYDVKM. Losses at the gene ends were 4 bases for V and 6 bases for J; bases not matched to a gene: 9. CDR3 length equals 15 residues. The DNA of the CDR3 is TGTGCCAGCAGTTCATGGCGGGAGGAATGGGATACGCAGTATTTT. Protein: CASSSWREEWDTQYF.

This clone was detected only once. No DNA is shown, since the ends of the CDR3 on it are uncertain; the CDR3 is the one TCRdb lists. V gene TRBV5-4 combines with J gene TRBJ2-1; TRBD2, as called in the table, went unchecked against the DNA. From its first to its last residue, the CDR3 has 15 amino acids. Germline V gene data show CDR1 as SGHNT and CDR2 as YYREEE (reference sequence). The CDR3 here is CASSFGAGVYNEQFF.

The V and J genes are TRBV2 and TRBJ2-7; TRBD1 matches at 8 bases. The CDR3 has 14 amino acids. J gave up 6 bases and V 7 bases, and 11 bases lay outside the gene matches. Germline CDR1 reads SNHLY; CDR2 reads FYNNEI. The CDR3 DNA follows: TGTGCCAGCAACCACGGACAGGGCGTCGGCGAGCAGTACTTC. This sequence encodes CASNHGQGVGEQYF.

As concerns this clone: This same CDR3 is encoded by further DNA sequences in the sample. The chain has TRBV9 and TRBJ2-7; D is unresolved. Germline assignment: CDR1 SGDLS and CDR2 YYNGEE. Trimming took off 0 bases at V and 0 bases at J, with 7 bases between the two ends. The CDR3 contains 14 residues. CDR3 amino acids: CASSVVGSSYEQYF. The CDR3 region has the DNA TGTGCCAGCAGCGTAGTCGGTAGCTCCTACGAGCAGTACTTC.

This chain uses TRBV9 with TRBJ2-1, with D tentatively TRBD2 (6 bases). Germline lookup yields CDR1 SGDLS and CDR2 YYNGEE. V was clipped by 3 bases and J by 4 bases, with 11 bases between them. The CDR3 sequence is 14 residues long. CDR3 in amino acids: CASSAEGLYNEQFF. CDR3 sequence (DNA): TGTGCCAGCAGCGCGGAGGGACTTTACAATGAGCAGTTCTTC. Combining the CDR3 with reference TRBV9 and TRBJ2-1 gives the whole variable domain DSGVTQTPKHLITATGQRVTLRCSPRSGDLSVYWYQQSLDQGLQFLIQYYNGEERAKGNILERFSAQQFPDLHSELNLSSLELGDSALYFCASSAEGLYNEQFFGPGTRLTVL.

V gene TRBV5-4 combines with J gene TRBJ2-1, with D maybe TRBD2 (6 bases). The CDR3 consists of 14 residues. Trimming pared 0 bases from V and 8 bases from J, leaving 12 bases between. From germline, CDR1 is SGHNT and CDR2 YYREEE (reference sequence). CDR3: CASSLGGIEDEQFF. In nucleotides, the CDR3 is TGTGCCAGCAGCTTGGGCGGGATTGAGGATGAGCAGTTCTTC.

The rearrangement links TRBV14 to TRBJ1-2; D gene unclear. Germline CDR1 reads SGHDN; CDR2 reads FVKESK. Trimming pared 0 bases from V and 8 bases from J, leaving 16 bases between. CDR3 length: 15 amino acids. The CDR3 region has the DNA TGTGCCAGCAGCCAAGATATCCGGGGAAGAGGCGGCTACACCTTC. Amino acids: CASSQDIRGRGGYTF.

The chain combines TRBV5-6 with TRBJ1-4; D is uncertain. In germline, CDR1 is SGHDT, CDR2 YYEEEE. With 4 bases removed from V and 6 bases from J, the gap between germline ends came to 7 bases. This CDR3 spans 12 amino acids. The CDR3 loop is CASSIQYEKLFF. DNA of the CDR3: TGTGCCAGCAGCATCCAGTATGAAAAACTGTTTTTT.

The V call is TRBV29-1, the J call TRBJ1-1, with D perhaps TRBD1 (5 bases). V was cut by 7 bases and J by 0 bases, with 18 bases left in between. The germline V gene encodes CDR1 SQVTM and CDR2 ANQGSEA. The CDR3 is 15 amino acids. CDR3 coding DNA: TGCAGCGGGGGCCCGGGGTGGGGAATGAACACTGAAGCTTTCTTT. It codes for CSGGPGWGMNTEAFF.